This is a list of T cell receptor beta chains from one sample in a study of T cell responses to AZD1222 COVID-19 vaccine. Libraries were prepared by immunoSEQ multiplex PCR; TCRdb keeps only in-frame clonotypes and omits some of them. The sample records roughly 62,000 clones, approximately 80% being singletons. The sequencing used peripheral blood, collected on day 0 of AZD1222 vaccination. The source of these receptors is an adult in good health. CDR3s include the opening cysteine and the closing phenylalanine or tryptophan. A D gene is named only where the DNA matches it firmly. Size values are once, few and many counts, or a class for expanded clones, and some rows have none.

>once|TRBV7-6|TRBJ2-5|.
CASSYGETQYF
TGTGCCAGCAGTTATGGAGAGACCCAGTACTTC
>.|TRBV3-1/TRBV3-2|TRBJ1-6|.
CASSPRQDSPLHF
TGTGCCAGCAGCCCCCGACAGGACTCACCCCTCCACTTT
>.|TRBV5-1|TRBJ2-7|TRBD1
CASSPSGTGAYEQYF
TGCGCCAGCAGCCCCTCCGGGACAGGGGCCTACGAGCAGTACTTC
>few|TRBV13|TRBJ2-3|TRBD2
CASNAGGPDTQYF
TGTGCCAGTAATGCGGGGGGGCCAGATACGCAGTATTTT
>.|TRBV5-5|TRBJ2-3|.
CASSLEVGGALGTQYF
TGTGCCAGCAGCTTGGAGGTGGGGGGAGCCCTTGGTACGCAGTATTTT
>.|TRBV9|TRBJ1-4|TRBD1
CASSVLPGGLNEKLFF
TGTGCCAGCAGCGTACTACCAGGGGGACTTAATGAAAAACTGTTTTTT
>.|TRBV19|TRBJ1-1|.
CASTYGVSTEAFF
TGTGCCAGTACCTACGGGGTTAGCACTGAAGCTTTCTTT
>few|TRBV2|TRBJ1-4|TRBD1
CASSETGGRGEKLFF
TGTGCCAGCAGTGAAACAGGGGGCAGGGGTGAAAAACTGTTTTTT
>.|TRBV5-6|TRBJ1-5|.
CASSRSGGAYSRPQHF
TGTGCCAGCAGTCGGTCCGGGGGGGCCTATTCTCGGCCCCAGCATTTT
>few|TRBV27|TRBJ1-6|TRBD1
CASRRQGDNSPLHF
TGTGCCAGCAGAAGACAGGGGGATAATTCACCCCTCCACTTT
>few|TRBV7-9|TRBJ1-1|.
CASSLYLNTEAFF
TGTGCCAGCAGCTTATACCTGAACACTGAAGCTTTCTTT
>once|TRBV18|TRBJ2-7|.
CASSRTDYEQYF
TGTGCCAGCTCCCGGACGGACTACGAGCAGTACTTC
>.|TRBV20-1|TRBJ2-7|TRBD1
CSAGQGYEQYF
TGCAGTGCAGGACAGGGCTACGAGCAGTACTTC
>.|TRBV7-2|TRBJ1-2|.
CASSLMTDASYTF
TGTGCCAGCAGCTTAATGACAGACGCCAGCTACACCTTC
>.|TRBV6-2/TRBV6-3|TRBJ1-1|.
CASSYEGRSTEAFF
TGTGCCAGCAGTTATGAGGGTCGGAGCACTGAAGCTTTCTTT
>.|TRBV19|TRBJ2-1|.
CASSVDGLYNEQFF
TGTGCCAGTAGTGTCGATGGATTGTACAATGAGCAGTTCTTC
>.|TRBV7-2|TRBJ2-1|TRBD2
CASSPTSGGTYNEQFF
TGTGCCAGCAGCCCGACTAGCGGGGGGACCTACAATGAGCAGTTCTTC
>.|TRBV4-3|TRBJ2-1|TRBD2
CASSQDRRGGNYEQFF
TGCGCCAGCAGCCAAGATAGGCGGGGGGGTAACTATGAGCAGTTCTTC
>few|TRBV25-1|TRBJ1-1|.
CASSGGDTEDAFF
TGTGCCAGCAGTGGGGGGGACACCGAGGACGCTTTCTTT
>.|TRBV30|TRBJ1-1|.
CAWSVPMAEAFF
TGTGCCTGGAGTGTCCCGATGGCTGAAGCTTTCTTT
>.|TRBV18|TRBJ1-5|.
CASSPRVGRGGDQPQHF
TGTGCCAGCTCACCAAGGGTGGGCAGGGGTGGCGATCAGCCCCAGCATTTT
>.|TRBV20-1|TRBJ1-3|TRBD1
CSASPLWTGREGNTIYF
TGCAGTGCTAGTCCTTTGTGGACAGGCCGAGAGGGAAACACCATATATTTT
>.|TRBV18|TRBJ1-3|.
CASSQATGMVGNTIYF
TGTGCCAGCTCACAAGCTACTGGGATGGTTGGAAACACCATATATTTT
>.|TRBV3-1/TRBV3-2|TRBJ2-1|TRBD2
CASSQDSGIAGKKNEQFF
TGTGCCAGCAGCCAAGATTCGGGGATAGCGGGGAAGAAGAATGAGCAGTTCTTC
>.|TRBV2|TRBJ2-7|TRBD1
CASSAGTGLAEQYF
TGTGCCAGCAGTGCCGGGACAGGGTTGGCCGAGCAGTACTTC
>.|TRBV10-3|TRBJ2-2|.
CAISPGTSNTGELFF
TGTGCCATCAGCCCCGGGACATCGAACACCGGGGAGCTGTTTTTT
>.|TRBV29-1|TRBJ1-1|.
CSAAGLSHTEAFF
TGCAGCGCTGCGGGTCTTTCCCACACTGAAGCTTTCTTT
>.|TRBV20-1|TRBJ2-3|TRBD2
CSASMTSGGTDTQYF
TGCAGTGCTAGTATGACTAGCGGGGGTACAGATACGCAGTATTTT
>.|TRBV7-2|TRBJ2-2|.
CASSLAPGGGSGELFF
TGTGCCAGCAGCTTAGCCCCGGGCGGGGGCAGCGGGGAGCTGTTTTTT
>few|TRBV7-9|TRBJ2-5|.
CASSARVGREETQYF
TGTGCCAGCAGCGCAAGAGTTGGTAGGGAAGAGACCCAGTACTTC
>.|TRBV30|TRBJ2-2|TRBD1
CAWSAGTGGNTGELFF
TGTGCCTGGAGCGCAGGGACAGGGGGTAACACCGGGGAGCTGTTTTTT
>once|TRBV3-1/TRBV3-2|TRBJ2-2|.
CASSHEGELFF
TGTGCCAGCAGCCACGAAGGGGAGCTGTTTTTT
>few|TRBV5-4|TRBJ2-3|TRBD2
CASSERGGLTDTQYF
TGTGCCAGCAGTGAACGCGGGGGGCTCACAGATACGCAGTATTTT
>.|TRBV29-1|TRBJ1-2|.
CSVAGYTF
TGCAGCGTTGCTGGCTACACCTTC
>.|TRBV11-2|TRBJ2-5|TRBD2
CASSLGGGVRETQYF
TGTGCCAGCAGCTTGGGCGGGGGGGTCCGAGAGACCCAGTACTTC
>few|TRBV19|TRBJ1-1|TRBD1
CASGPRGLEAFF
TGTGCCAGTGGCCCTAGGGGGCTTGAAGCTTTCTTT
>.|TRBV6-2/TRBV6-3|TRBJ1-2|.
CASSNPRQDRGYTF
TGTGCCAGCAGTAACCCCCGCCAGGACCGTGGCTACACCTTC
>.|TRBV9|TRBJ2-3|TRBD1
CASTGLQQGAPDTQYF
TGTGCCAGCACCGGCCTTCAGCAGGGGGCCCCAGATACGCAGTATTTT
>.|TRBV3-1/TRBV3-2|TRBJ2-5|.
CASSQDRGGEETQYF
TGTGCCAGCAGCCAAGATCGCGGGGGCGAAGAGACCCAGTACTTC
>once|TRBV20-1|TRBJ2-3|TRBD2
CSRLAGGGLDF
TGCAGTCGACTAGCGGGGGGCGGATTGGATTTT
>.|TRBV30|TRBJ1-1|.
CAWSAGMNTEAFF
TGTGCCTGGAGTGCGGGTATGAACACTGAAGCTTTCTTT
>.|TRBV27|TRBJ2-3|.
CASSVGNTDTQYF
TGTGCCAGCAGTGTCGGAAACACAGATACGCAGTATTTT
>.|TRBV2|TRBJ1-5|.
CASRWKGNQPQHF
TGTGCCAGCAGGTGGAAGGGGAATCAGCCCCAGCATTTT
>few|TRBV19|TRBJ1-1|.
CASINLGTVGEAFF
TGTGCCAGTATCAATCTAGGGACGGTGGGAGAAGCTTTCTTT
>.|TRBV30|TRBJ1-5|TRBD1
CAWSGQGLYQPQHF
TGTGCCTGGAGTGGACAGGGTCTGTATCAGCCCCAGCATTTT
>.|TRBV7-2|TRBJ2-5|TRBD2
CASSSRTSSMPYF
TGTGCCAGCAGCTCCCGGACTAGCAGTATGCCGTACTTC